This TCR beta chain came from a study of shared clonotypes between healthy human individuals (dated by TCRdb to between 2020 and 2021). With regard to the full study: Three men and a couple of women, aged 18 to 49 years, made up the cohort. For each donor, CD4 naive and CD4 memory were each run on three plates, CD8 naive on two plates, and CD8 memory on one plate. Blood TCR repertoires of several healthy adults were deeply sequenced to estimate repertoire size and the extent of clonotype sharing between individuals. Libraries were prepared and TCR repertoires were sequenced by different laboratories using diverse techniques, in order to increase sequencing depth and limit assay-specific biases. Leukapheresis yielded between about 0.85 and 10 billion PBMCs per donor. What the study reported, not specific to this receptor: Rarefaction of sorted-subset datasets indicated incomplete sequencing despite the large sequencing depth. Naive subsets generally had larger estimated clonotype richness than memory subsets did. Sampling was restricted to blood, and TCR repertoires in tissues likely differ from the TCR repertoires found in blood. Pairwise subsampling led to the expectation that sequencing depth would affect the degree of clonotype sharing among donors. The small number of donors limited the genetic and exposure-history diversity represented. Compared with non-shared clonotypes, the clonotypes found in all four sorted-subset donors had higher generation probabilities. Sharing across a handful of donors was observed for roughly 5.4% of naive CD4, 3% to 4% of naive CD8, about 2.3% of memory CD4, and roughly 0.4% of memory CD8 clonotypes.

TCR CDR3 regions were amplified from genomic DNA by multiplex PCR using the deep immunoSEQ assay. Extracted genomic DNA from each cell subset was distributed evenly across all wells of several immunoSEQ 96-well plates, and each plate was treated as a replicate. Each replicate PCR for sorted subsets received about 0.2 ug genomic DNA, equal to roughly 30,000 T cell genomes. Purified libraries were measured with a Qubit 3.0 fluorometer, size-checked on a Bioanalyzer 2100, and measured again with the KAPA Library Quantification kit. Every immunoSEQ 96-well plate was sequenced on a separate single-read 150-cycle Illumina NextSeq 550 flow cell. The published analysis was carried out like this. Because only junctional sequences without quality scores were contained in the immunoSEQ output, filtering matching that applied to full-length reads could not be performed. Sequences were annotated with PyIR, a Python wrapper for IgBLAST v1.9, using IMGT germline references to assign V/J genes and CDR3. Reads with weak V/J assignments (E-value above 1e-6), missing CDR3, stop codons, out-of-frame junctions, or ambiguous translated residues were removed. A V3J clonotype was defined by an identical inferred V gene, J gene, and CDR3 amino acid sequence. The percentage overlap between two repertoires was calculated by dividing the number of shared unique clonotypes by the size of the smaller repertoire. RTK rarefaction, the Chao1 estimator, and Recon v2.1 estimates of unobserved clonotypes were used to assess repertoire richness. For all TCRbeta clonotypes obtained by the gDNA method from a few donors, generation probabilities were computed with OLGA. TCRdb re-hosts the immuneACCESS table, in-frame sequences only. Its copies lack some clones; in the studies checked, an unresolved V gene accounts for under half of them, and the cause for the rest is not known. The V and J calls and clone size are taken from that table; D and trimming were inferred from the DNA. The sample data list approximately 640,000 clones, and about 90% of these were observed just once. The top ten clonotypes cover about 34% of the sample.

The donors were healthy, HIV-negative adults who had no recently reported acute infections or vaccinations. All donors were Caucasian adults living in Nashville, Tennessee, USA. CD8 memory samples consisted of magnetically selected CD45RO+ cells combined with CCR7-negative CD45RA+ effector memory (TemRA) cells. After blood collection by leukapheresis, PBMCs were isolated using Ficoll-Histopaque density gradient centrifugation and then cryopreserved in the vapor phase of liquid nitrogen. Analytical flow cytometry was used to check the purity and quantity of every magnetically sorted T cell population. Each sorted fraction had its genomic DNA isolated and then quantified by UV absorbance on a Nanodrop 2000c. Comments on this clone: This clone's antigen is unknown. The record has no base qualities; no much larger clone is one base away.

The source material was memory CD8+ T cells from PBMCs. In the paper's terms, the cell subset or site label means: CD45RO+ cells pooled with CCR7-negative TemRA cells. This clonotype was sampled from a man aged 18 to 30 in good health. Some clones in this sample may be carry-over from other donors' samples.

CDR3 loop: CASSLRLAATGELFF. The sequenced DNA: TGTGCCAGCAGCTTACGGCTAGCGGCCACCGGGGAGCTGTTTTTT. The sequence links TRBV11-2 to TRBJ2-2; 7 bases in the middle match TRBD2. The germline V gene encodes CDR1 SGHAT and CDR2 FQNNGV. V lost 2 bases and J lost 4 bases, and the count of bases not matched to a germline gene is 4. From the cysteine up to the phenylalanine, the CDR3 has a length of 15 residues. This entry keeps only the CDR3 DNA: 45 bases, framed from base 1.